The entry below describes one TCR beta chain. Its antigen is unidentified. Germline V gene lookup returns CDR1 LNHDA and CDR2 SQIVND (reference sequence). The CDR3 sequence is 17 residues long. The junction had 14 bases not matched to a gene; V was cut back by 7 bases and J by 9 bases. The PCR had 60 Vbeta and 13 Jbeta primers. Only in-frame clones appear in the TCRdb table, and some are missing; sequencing was by immunoSEQ multiplex PCR. The sample holds 100,000 to 130,000 clones, 65% to 85% seen once. This sample is part of a study of cytomegalovirus exposure and HLA in healthy donors. Whole-study results and caveats: Sequences of the TCR beta chain were said to predict the HLA-A and HLA-B alleles of most subjects accurately.

The sequence was obtained from a man between 18 and 29 years old in good health and CMV-seronegative. The sample was PBMCs. V usage is TRBV19 and J usage is TRBJ2-1; 14 bases align to TRBD2. CDR3 bases: TGTGCCAGTATCCCCGGACTAGCGGGGGGACAAGAGGGTGAGCAGTTCTTC. Encoded protein: CASIPGLAGGQEGEQFF.